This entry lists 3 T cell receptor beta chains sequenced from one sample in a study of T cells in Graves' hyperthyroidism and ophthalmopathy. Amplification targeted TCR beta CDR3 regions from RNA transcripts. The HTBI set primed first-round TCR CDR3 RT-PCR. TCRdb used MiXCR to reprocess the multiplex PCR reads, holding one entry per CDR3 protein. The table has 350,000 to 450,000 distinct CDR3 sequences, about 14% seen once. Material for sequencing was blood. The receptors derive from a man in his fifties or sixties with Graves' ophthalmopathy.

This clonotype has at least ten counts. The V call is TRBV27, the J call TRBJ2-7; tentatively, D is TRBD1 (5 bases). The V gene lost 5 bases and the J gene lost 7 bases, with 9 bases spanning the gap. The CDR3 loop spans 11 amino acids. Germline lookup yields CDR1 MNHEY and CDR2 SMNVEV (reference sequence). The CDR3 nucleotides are TGTGCCAGCAGTACCGGACAAGAGCAGTACTTC. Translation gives CASSTGQEQYF.

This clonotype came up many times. The CDR3 sequence is CASSFSRGGVTQYF. CDR3 nucleotides: TGTGCCAGCAGTTTTAGTAGAGGGGGAGTGACCCAGTACTTC. The rearrangement uses TRBV28 and TRBJ2-5; tentative D call: TRBD1 (6 bases). This CDR3 spans 14 amino acids. The germline V gene has CDR1 MDHEN and CDR2 SYDVKM. V was trimmed by 3 bases and J by 7 bases, leaving 15 bases between them.

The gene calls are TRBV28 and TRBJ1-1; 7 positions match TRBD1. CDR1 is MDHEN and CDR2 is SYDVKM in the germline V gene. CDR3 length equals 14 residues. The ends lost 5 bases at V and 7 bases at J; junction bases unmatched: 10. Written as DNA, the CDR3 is TGTGCCAGCAGTCGAAGACAGGGCACAGTTGAAGCTTTCTTT. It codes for CASSRRQGTVEAFF.